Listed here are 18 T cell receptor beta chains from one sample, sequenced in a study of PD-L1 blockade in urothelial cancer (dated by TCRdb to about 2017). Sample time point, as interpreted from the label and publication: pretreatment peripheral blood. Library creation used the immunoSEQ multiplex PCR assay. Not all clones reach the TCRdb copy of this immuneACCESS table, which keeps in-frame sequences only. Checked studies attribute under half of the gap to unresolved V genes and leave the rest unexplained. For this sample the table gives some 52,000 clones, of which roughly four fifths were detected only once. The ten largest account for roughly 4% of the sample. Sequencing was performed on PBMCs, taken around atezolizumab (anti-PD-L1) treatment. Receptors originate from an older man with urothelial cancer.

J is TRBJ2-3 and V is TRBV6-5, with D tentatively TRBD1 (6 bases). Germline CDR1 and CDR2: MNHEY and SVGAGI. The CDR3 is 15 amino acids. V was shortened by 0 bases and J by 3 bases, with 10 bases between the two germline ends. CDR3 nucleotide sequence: TGTGCCAGCAGTTACTCGCAGGGGTGGACAGATACGCAGTATTTT. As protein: CASSYSQGWTDTQYF.

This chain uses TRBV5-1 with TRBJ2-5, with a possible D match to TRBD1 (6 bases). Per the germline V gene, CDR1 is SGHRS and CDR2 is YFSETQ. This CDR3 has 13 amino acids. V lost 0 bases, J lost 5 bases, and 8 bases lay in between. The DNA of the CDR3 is TGCGCCAGCAGCTTGGGGACAGTGGAGACCCAGTACTTC. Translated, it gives CASSLGTVETQYF.

The CDR3 loop is CASSTQGGGTYEQYF. As DNA, the CDR3 is TGTGCCAGCTCAACACAAGGGGGGGGCACCTACGAGCAGTACTTC. This chain joins TRBV18 and TRBJ2-7; the D gene is possibly TRBD2 (7 bases). Germline values: CDR1 KGHSH, CDR2 LQKENI. The ends were cut back, 5 bases at V and 2 bases at J, with 16 bases in the middle. There are 15 residues in the CDR3.

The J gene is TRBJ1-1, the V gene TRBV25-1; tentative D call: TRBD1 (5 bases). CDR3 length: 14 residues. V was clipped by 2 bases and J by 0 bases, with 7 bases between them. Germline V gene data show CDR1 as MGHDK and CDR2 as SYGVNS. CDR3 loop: CASSETGLNTEAFF. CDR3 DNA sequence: TGTGCCAGCAGTGAAACAGGCTTGAACACTGAAGCTTTCTTT.

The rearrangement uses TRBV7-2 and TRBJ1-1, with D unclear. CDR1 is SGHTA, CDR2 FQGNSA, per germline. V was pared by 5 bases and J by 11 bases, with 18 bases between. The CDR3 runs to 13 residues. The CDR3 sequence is CASSPRAGIVAFF. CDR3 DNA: TGTGCCAGCAGCCCCCGGGCGGGGATCGTGGCTTTCTTT.

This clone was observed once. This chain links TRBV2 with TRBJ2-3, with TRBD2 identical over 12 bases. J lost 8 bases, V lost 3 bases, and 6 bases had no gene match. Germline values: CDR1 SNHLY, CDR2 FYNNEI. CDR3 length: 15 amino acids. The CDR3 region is CASSDMTSGSGTQYF. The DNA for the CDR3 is TGTGCCAGCAGTGATATGACTAGCGGGAGTGGTACGCAGTATTTT.

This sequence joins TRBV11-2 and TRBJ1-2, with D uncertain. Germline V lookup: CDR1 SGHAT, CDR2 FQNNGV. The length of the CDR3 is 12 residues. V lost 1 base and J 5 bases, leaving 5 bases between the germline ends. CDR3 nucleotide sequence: TGTGCCAGCAGCTTAGGAGGGTATGGCTACACCTTC. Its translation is CASSLGGYGYTF.

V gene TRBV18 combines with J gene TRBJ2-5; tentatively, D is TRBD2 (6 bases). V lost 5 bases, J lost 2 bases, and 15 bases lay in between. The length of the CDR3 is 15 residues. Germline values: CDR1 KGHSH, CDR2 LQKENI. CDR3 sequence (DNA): TGTGCCAGCTCAGCTGCGGGACGGATACAAGAGACCCAGTACTTC. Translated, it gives CASSAAGRIQETQYF.

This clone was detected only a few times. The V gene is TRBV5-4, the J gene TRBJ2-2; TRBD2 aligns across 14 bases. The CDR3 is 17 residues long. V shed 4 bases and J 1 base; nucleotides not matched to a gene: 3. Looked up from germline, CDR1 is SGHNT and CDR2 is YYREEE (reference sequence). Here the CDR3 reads CASSRGTSGRNTGELFF. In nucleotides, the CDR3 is TGTGCCAGCAGCCGGGGGACTAGCGGGAGGAACACCGGGGAGCTGTTTTTT.

This CDR3 reads CASSPRGQGVSYNEQFF. CDR3 coding DNA: TGTGCCAGCAGCCCGAGGGGACAGGGGGTCTCCTACAATGAGCAGTTCTTC. The chain has TRBV7-2 and TRBJ2-1; 11 bases map to TRBD1. J was trimmed by 0 bases and V by 5 bases; bases with no gene match: 6. This CDR3 contains 17 residues. The germline CDR1 and CDR2 sequences are SGHTA and FQGNSA.

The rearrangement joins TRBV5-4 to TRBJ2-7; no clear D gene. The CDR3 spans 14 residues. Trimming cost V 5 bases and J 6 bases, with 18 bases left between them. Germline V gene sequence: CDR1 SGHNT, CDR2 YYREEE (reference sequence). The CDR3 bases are TGTGCCAGCAGACCGACACCCCAAAGTACCGAGCAGTACTTC. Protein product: CASRPTPQSTEQYF.

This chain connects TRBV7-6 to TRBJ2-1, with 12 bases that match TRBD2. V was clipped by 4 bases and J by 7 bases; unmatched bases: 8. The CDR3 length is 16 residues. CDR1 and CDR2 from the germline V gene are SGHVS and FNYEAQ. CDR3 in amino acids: CASSSELAGGWNEQFF. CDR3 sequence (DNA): TGTGCCAGCAGCTCGGAACTAGCGGGGGGTTGGAATGAGCAGTTCTTC.

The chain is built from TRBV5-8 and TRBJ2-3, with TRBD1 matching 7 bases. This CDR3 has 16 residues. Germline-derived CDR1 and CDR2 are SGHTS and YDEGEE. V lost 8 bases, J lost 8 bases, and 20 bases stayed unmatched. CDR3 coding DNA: TGTGCCAGTCCGCCGAGCCAGGGGGTCCGAGAGGTTACGCAGTATTTT. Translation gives CASPPSQGVREVTQYF.

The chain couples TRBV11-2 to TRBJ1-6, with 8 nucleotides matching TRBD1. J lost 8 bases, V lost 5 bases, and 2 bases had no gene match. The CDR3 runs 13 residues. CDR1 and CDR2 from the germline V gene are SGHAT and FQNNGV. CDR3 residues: CASSQDRDSPLHF. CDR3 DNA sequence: TGTGCCAGCAGCCAGGACAGGGATTCACCCCTCCACTTT.

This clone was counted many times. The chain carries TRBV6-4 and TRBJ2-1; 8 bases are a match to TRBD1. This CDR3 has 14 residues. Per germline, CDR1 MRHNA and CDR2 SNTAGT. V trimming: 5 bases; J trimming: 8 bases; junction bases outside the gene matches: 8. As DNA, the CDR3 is TGTGCCAGCAGTCTAAGGACAGGGTCGGATGAGCAGTTCTTC. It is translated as CASSLRTGSDEQFF.

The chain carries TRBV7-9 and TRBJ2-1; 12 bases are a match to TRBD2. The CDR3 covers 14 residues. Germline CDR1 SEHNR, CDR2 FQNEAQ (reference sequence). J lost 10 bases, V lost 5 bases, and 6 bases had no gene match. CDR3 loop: CASSPLAGGAEQFF. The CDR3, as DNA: TGTGCCAGCAGCCCACTAGCGGGAGGCGCAGAGCAGTTCTTC.

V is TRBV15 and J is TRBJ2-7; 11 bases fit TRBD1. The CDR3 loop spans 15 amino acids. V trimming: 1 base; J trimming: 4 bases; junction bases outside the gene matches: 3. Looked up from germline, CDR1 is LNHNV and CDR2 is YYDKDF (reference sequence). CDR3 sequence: CATSRAGTGGYEQYF. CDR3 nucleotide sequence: TGTGCCACCAGCAGAGCCGGGACAGGGGGATACGAGCAGTACTTC.

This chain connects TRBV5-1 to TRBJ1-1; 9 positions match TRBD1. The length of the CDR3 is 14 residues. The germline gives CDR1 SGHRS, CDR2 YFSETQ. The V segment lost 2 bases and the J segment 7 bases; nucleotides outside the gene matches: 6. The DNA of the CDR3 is TGCGCCAGCAGCTTACAGGGGGCTGGTGTTGAAGCTTTCTTT. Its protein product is CASSLQGAGVEAFF.